The 26 T cell receptor beta chains below were found in one sample sequenced in a study of T cell responses to AZD1222 COVID-19 vaccine. Repertoires were generated with immunoSEQ multiplex PCR, while TCRdb's copy carries only in-frame clones and drops some. The table shows fewer than 95,000 clones, with around 87% occurring only once. The specimen was peripheral blood, collected on day 0 of AZD1222 vaccination. Receptors were obtained from an adult in good health.

V usage is TRBV6-2 or TRBV6-3 and J usage is TRBJ1-5; D gene ambiguous. The CDR3 spans 15 residues. Germline lookup yields CDR1 MNHEY and CDR2 SVGEGT. The germline V and J ends were trimmed by 5 bases and 2 bases, with 13 bases remaining between them. In DNA, the CDR3 is TGTGCCAGCAGTACGTACGTTGCGCGCAATCAGCCCCAGCATTTT. This sequence encodes CASSTYVARNQPQHF.

The V gene is TRBV7-8, the J gene TRBJ2-1; D is undetermined. CDR3 size: 13 residues. Germline V gene data show CDR1 as SGHVS and CDR2 as FQNEAQ. Trimming removed 1 base from V and 5 bases from J, with 6 bases in between. In nucleotides, the CDR3 is TGTGCCAGCAGCTTAGTTCCTGACAATGAGCAGTTCTTC. Protein: CASSLVPDNEQFF.

This rearrangement joins TRBV2 to TRBJ2-1; 9 bases are shared with TRBD2. Per the germline V gene, CDR1 is SNHLY and CDR2 is FYNNEI. The V gene end was trimmed by 2 bases and the J gene end by 14 bases; junction bases not matched to a gene: 4. The CDR3 runs 12 residues. CDR3 nucleotides: TGTGCCAGCAGTGAAAATGGCGGGAGGGAGTTCTTC. Translation: CASSENGGREFF.

This sequence joins TRBV11-3 and TRBJ2-5; 12 bases map to TRBD1. There are 16 residues in the CDR3. The V segment lost 4 bases and the J segment 5 bases; nucleotides outside the gene matches: 8. From germline, CDR1 is SGHNT and CDR2 YENEEA. In DNA, the CDR3 is TGTGCCAGCAGCTCTGGGACAGGGGGCCTAGGGGAGACCCAGTACTTC. Encoded protein: CASSSGTGGLGETQYF.

Judged by abundance, this clone is medium-sized. The genes are TRBV9 and TRBJ2-1, with 12 positions matching TRBD2. Germline CDR1 is SGDLS and CDR2 is YYNGEE. V trimming: 6 bases; J trimming: 6 bases; junction bases outside the gene matches: 7. The length of the CDR3 is 15 residues. The DNA of the CDR3 is TGTGCCAGCACCGAGACTAGCGGGGGACTCAATGAGCAGTTCTTC. The encoded protein is CASTETSGGLNEQFF.

The chain has TRBV28 and TRBJ2-3; D ambiguous. V shed 3 bases and J shed 1 base, with 11 bases lying between them. Looked up from germline, CDR1 is MDHEN and CDR2 is SYDVKM. This CDR3 contains 15 residues. CDR3 DNA: TGTGCCAGCAGTTTGCGGACGCCGGGCACAGATACGCAGTATTTT. Translating gives CASSLRTPGTDTQYF.

CDR3 protein: CASSLTSGGYEQYF. As DNA, the CDR3 is TGTGCCAGCAGCCTGACTAGCGGGGGTTACGAGCAGTACTTC. The chain uses TRBV3-1 (or the pseudogene TRBV3-2) and TRBJ2-7; 12 bases align to TRBD2. Germline values: CDR1 LGHDT, CDR2 YNNKEL (reference sequence). The CDR3 has 14 residues. Trimming cost V 4 bases and J 4 bases; bases outside gene matches: 2.

The chain couples TRBV5-1 to TRBJ1-1; D remains unclear. The germline CDR1 and CDR2 sequences are SGHRS and YFSETQ. Trimming took 5 bases from V and 3 from J, leaving 11 bases between them. The CDR3 is 13 amino acids. CDR3 DNA: TGCGCCAGCAGTTTATTATCTGACACTGAAGCTTTCTTT. Translating it yields CASSLLSDTEAFF. The complete variable domain, with remaining parts taken from reference TRBV5-1 and TRBJ1-1, reads KAGVTQTPRYLIKTRGQQVTLSCSPISGHRSVSWYQQTPGQGLQFLFEYFSETQRNKGNFPGRFSGRQFSNSRSEMNVSTLELGDSALYLCASSLLSDTEAFFGQGTRLTVV.

J is TRBJ2-5 and V is TRBV5-5; 7 bases are shared with TRBD1. V lost 3 bases to trimming and J lost 5 bases; unmatched junction nucleotides: 16. Per the germline V gene, CDR1 is SGHKS and CDR2 is YYEKEE (reference sequence). CDR3 size: 17 residues. CDR3 nucleotides: TGTGCCAGCAGCTCGAACCCTGGGACAGCTACTGGCGAGACCCAGTACTTC. This translates into CASSSNPGTATGETQYF. Using reference TRBV5-5 and TRBJ2-5 for the parts outside the CDR3, the full variable domain is DAGVTQSPTHLIKTRGQQVTLRCSPISGHKSVSWYQQVLGQGPQFIFQYYEKEERGRGNFPDRFSARQFPNYSSELNVNALLLGDSALYLCASSSNPGTATGETQYFGPGTRLLVL.

The V and J genes are TRBV9 and TRBJ1-4; 11 nucleotides match TRBD1. CDR1 is SGDLS and CDR2 is YYNGEE in the germline V gene. V lost 4 bases and J lost 9; bases outside the gene matches: 5. The CDR3 is 14 amino acids. The chain's CDR3 is CASSLGQGGQKLFF. The CDR3 nucleotides are TGTGCCAGCAGCCTGGGACAGGGGGGACAAAAACTGTTTTTT.

V is TRBV13 and J is TRBJ2-3, with 8 bases fitting TRBD2. After removal of 6 bases from V and 4 bases from J, the junction contained 9 bases not matched to a gene. Germline CDR1 reads PRHDT; CDR2 reads FYEKMQ (reference sequence). CDR3 length: 15 residues. The CDR3 DNA reads TGTGCCAGCAGACCCGTCGGGAGGGCCGCAGATACGCAGTATTTT. The encoded protein is CASRPVGRAADTQYF.

Only a few counts were recorded for this clone. The V call is TRBV19, the J call TRBJ2-7; 10 nucleotides align to TRBD2. Trimming took 9 bases from V and 1 from J; bases not matched to a gene: 6. This CDR3 contains 14 residues. Germline-derived CDR1 and CDR2 are LNHDA and SQIVND (reference sequence). This chain's CDR3 is CASGLAGESYEQYF. CDR3 nucleotides: TGTGCCAGCGGCCTAGCGGGAGAGTCCTACGAGCAGTACTTC. Using reference TRBV19 and TRBJ2-7 for the parts outside the CDR3, the full variable domain is DGGITQSPKYLFRKEGQNVTLSCEQNLNHDAMYWYRQDPGQGLRLIYYSQIVNDFQKGDIAEGYSVSREKKESFPLTVTSAQKNPTAFYLCASGLAGESYEQYFGPGTRLTVT.

The gene calls are TRBV6-5 and TRBJ2-5; 10 bases are a match to TRBD1. The CDR3 has 16 amino acids. Germline loops: CDR1 MNHEY, CDR2 SVGAGI. Trimming removed 4 bases from V and 1 base from J; junction bases left unmatched: 6. In DNA form, the CDR3 reads TGTGCCAGCAGTTCCCCGACAGGGGGCGGCCAAGAGACCCAGTACTTC. Protein: CASSSPTGGGQETQYF.

The chain is built from TRBV19 and TRBJ1-1; D unclear. The CDR3 is made up of 17 amino acids. The germline V gene encodes CDR1 LNHDA and CDR2 SQIVND (reference sequence). Trimming stripped 4 bases from V and 4 bases from J, with 22 bases between. The CDR3 nucleotides are TGTGCCAGTAGTAGACTTTACCGGGAGACACGGTTCACTGAAGCTTTCTTT. Its protein is CASSRLYRETRFTEAFF.

This chain connects TRBV2 to TRBJ1-1; D not certain. V was cut by 3 bases and J by 6 bases, with 8 bases left in between. This CDR3 has 12 amino acids. Germline V lookup: CDR1 SNHLY, CDR2 FYNNEI. The CDR3 region is CASSETAAEAFF. CDR3 coding DNA: TGTGCCAGCAGTGAGACGGCTGCTGAAGCTTTCTTT.

The genes are TRBV7-6 and TRBJ2-3; D unclear. Between the trimmed V and J ends, which lost 3 bases and 6 bases, there was a span of 10 bases. The CDR3 extends over 13 amino acids. The germline V gene encodes CDR1 SGHVS and CDR2 FNYEAQ. CDR3 protein: CASSLDSGDTQYF. The CDR3 DNA follows: TGTGCCAGCAGCTTGGATTCTGGGGATACGCAGTATTTT.

V is TRBV7-8 and J is TRBJ2-1; 11 nucleotides line up with TRBD2. V was pared by 6 bases and J by 3 bases, with 4 bases of the junction left unmatched. Germline lookup yields CDR1 SGHVS and CDR2 FQNEAQ. This CDR3 has 15 amino acids. The CDR3 sequence: CASSKGLADYNEQFF. CDR3 in DNA: TGTGCCAGCAGTAAGGGACTAGCGGACTACAATGAGCAGTTCTTC.

The J gene is TRBJ2-3, the V gene TRBV10-3; D is perhaps TRBD2 (5 bases). This CDR3 spans 14 amino acids. V was shortened by 0 bases and J by 1 base, with 5 bases between the two germline ends. Germline assignment: CDR1 ENHRY and CDR2 SYGVKD. CDR3: CAISESEGTDTQYF. The CDR3 DNA is TGTGCCATCAGTGAGTCGGAGGGCACAGATACGCAGTATTTT.

The rearrangement links TRBV7-6 to TRBJ2-5, with D unresolved. V lost 0 bases and J lost 5, with 4 bases in between. Looked up from germline, CDR1 is SGHVS and CDR2 is FNYEAQ. The CDR3 extends over 12 amino acids. CDR3 DNA: TGTGCCAGCAGCTTAGCCGACGAGACCCAGTACTTC. Residues: CASSLADETQYF. Together with reference TRBV7-6 and TRBJ2-5, the CDR3 gives the full variable domain: GAGVSQSPRYKVTKRGQDVALRCDPISGHVSLYWYRQALGQGPEFLTYFNYEAQQDKSGLPNDRFSAERPEGSISTLTIQRTEQRDSAMYRCASSLADETQYFGPGTRLLVL.

The chain employs TRBV6-1 and TRBJ2-3; 7 nucleotides line up with TRBD2. With 1 base clipped from V and 3 bases from J, the junction kept 4 bases outside the gene matches. Germline CDR1 is MNHNS and CDR2 is SASEGT. This CDR3 comprises 15 residues. The CDR3 DNA is TGTGCCAGCAGTGAAGTGGGAGGGCCGACAGATACGCAGTATTTT. This gives the protein CASSEVGGPTDTQYF.

The rearrangement uses TRBV6-1 and TRBJ2-1; 12 bases fit TRBD2. The CDR3 covers 16 residues. Germline V lookup: CDR1 MNHNS, CDR2 SASEGT. J gave up 7 bases and V 3 bases, and 7 bases lay outside the gene matches. The chain's CDR3 is CASSEPGTSGRNEQFF. The CDR3 nucleotides read TGTGCCAGCAGTGAGCCCGGGACTAGCGGGCGGAATGAGCAGTTCTTC.

This clone was found a few times. The chain recombines TRBV6-5 with TRBJ1-1; 9 positions match TRBD1. CDR1 is MNHEY, CDR2 SVGAGI, per germline. This CDR3 comprises 15 residues. The J segment lost 4 bases and the V segment lost 6 bases, leaving 9 bases of the junction unmatched. CDR3 nucleotide sequence: TGTGCCAGCAGGGTATCAGGACAGGGGCGCACTGAAGCTTTCTTT. This gives the protein CASRVSGQGRTEAFF.

As DNA, the CDR3 is TGTGCCAGCAGCTTAGGGCAGGGGGAAGGCTACACCTTC. Protein product: CASSLGQGEGYTF. J is TRBJ1-2 and V is TRBV7-9, with TRBD1 matching over 7 bases. V lost 1 base to trimming and J lost 8 bases; unmatched junction nucleotides: 4. The CDR3 length is 13 residues. Germline-derived CDR1 and CDR2 are SEHNR and FQNEAQ (reference sequence).

The V call is TRBV7-2, the J call TRBJ2-5, with TRBD2 matching over 14 bases. The ends lost 4 bases at V and 5 bases at J; junction bases unmatched: 6. In germline, CDR1 is SGHTA, CDR2 FQGNSA. The CDR3 sequence is 16 residues long. Here the CDR3 reads CASSWTSGRWGETQYF. The DNA for the CDR3 is TGTGCCAGCAGCTGGACTAGCGGGAGGTGGGGGGAGACCCAGTACTTC.

The rearrangement uses TRBV7-2 and TRBJ1-2; D is possibly TRBD1 (6 bases). The CDR3 runs 15 residues. V lost 2 bases to trimming and J lost 5 bases, with 15 bases between them. CDR1 SGHTA and CDR2 FQGNSA come from the germline V gene. Here the CDR3 DNA reads TGTGCCAGCAGCTTATCGGTAACAGGGTATTATGGCTACACCTTC. It translates to CASSLSVTGYYGYTF. Full variable domain (outside the CDR3, taken from reference TRBV7-2 and TRBJ1-2): GAGVSQSPSNKVTEKGKDVELRCDPISGHTALYWYRQSLGQGLEFLIYFQGNSAPDKSGLPSDRFSAERTGGSVSTLTIQRTQQEDSAVYLCASSLSVTGYYGYTFGSGTRLTVV.

The rearrangement joins TRBV9 to TRBJ2-7; D gene ambiguous. There are 16 residues in the CDR3. The ends were cut back, 4 bases at V and 5 bases at J, with 22 bases in the middle. Per the germline V gene, CDR1 is SGDLS and CDR2 is YYNGEE. The CDR3 loop reads CASSPRLTPVGNEQYF. DNA for the CDR3: TGTGCCAGCAGCCCTCGATTAACCCCGGTAGGTAACGAGCAGTACTTC.